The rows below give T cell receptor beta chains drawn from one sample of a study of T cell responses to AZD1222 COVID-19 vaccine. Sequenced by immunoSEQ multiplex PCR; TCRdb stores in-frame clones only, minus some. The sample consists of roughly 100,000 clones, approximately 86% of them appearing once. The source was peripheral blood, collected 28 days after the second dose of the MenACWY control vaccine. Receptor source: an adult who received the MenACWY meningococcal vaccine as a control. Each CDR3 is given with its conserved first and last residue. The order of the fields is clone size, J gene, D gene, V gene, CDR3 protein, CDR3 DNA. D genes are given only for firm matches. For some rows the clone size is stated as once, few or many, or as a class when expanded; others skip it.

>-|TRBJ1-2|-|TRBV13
CASSPRLGYGYTF
TGTGCCAGCAGCCCCCGGTTGGGCTATGGCTACACCTTC
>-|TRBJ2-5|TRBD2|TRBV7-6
CASSLTREDGQETQYF
TGTGCCAGCAGCTTAACTCGGGAGGACGGTCAAGAGACCCAGTACTTC
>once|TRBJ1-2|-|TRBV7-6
CASSLDSTPEGHGYTF
TGTGCCAGCAGCTTAGATTCTACTCCAGAAGGCCACGGCTACACCTTC
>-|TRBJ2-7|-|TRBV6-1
CASLNSGGAYEQYF
TGTGCCAGCCTTAATTCGGGTGGGGCCTACGAGCAGTACTTC
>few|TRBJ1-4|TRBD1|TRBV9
CASSVGTGVNEKLFF
TGTGCCAGCAGCGTAGGAACAGGGGTGAATGAAAAACTGTTTTTT
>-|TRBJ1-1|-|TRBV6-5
CASSYPGTENTEAFF
TGTGCCAGCAGTTACCCGGGAACAGAGAACACTGAAGCTTTCTTT
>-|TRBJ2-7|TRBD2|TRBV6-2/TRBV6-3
CASSLVPGLAGMEYF
TGTGCCAGCAGTCTAGTTCCGGGACTAGCGGGTATGGAGTACTTC
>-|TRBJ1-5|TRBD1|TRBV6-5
CASSSGQGFGQPQHF
TGTGCCAGCAGCTCGGGACAGGGGTTCGGTCAGCCCCAGCATTTT
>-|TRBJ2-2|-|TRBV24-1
CATSDFWENTGELFF
TGTGCCACCAGTGATTTTTGGGAGAACACCGGGGAGCTGTTTTTT
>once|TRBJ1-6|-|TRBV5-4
CASSLSGRRNSPLHF
TGTGCCAGCAGCTTATCGGGGCGAAGGAATTCACCCCTCCACTTT
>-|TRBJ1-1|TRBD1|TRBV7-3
CASSLGGQSTEAFF
TGTGCCAGCAGCCTTGGGGGACAGTCCACTGAAGCTTTCTTT
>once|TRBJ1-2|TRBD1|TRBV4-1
CASSQGQGPVYGYTF
TGCGCCAGCAGCCAAGGACAGGGCCCCGTCTATGGCTACACCTTC
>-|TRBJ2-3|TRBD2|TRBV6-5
CASRGLAGGPPDF
TGTGCCAGCAGGGGACTAGCGGGGGGCCCCCCCGATTTT
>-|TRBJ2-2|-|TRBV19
CASRSGRGRAGELFF
TGTGCCAGCCGGTCGGGCAGGGGAAGGGCCGGGGAGCTGTTTTTT
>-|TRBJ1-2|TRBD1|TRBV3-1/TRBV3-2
CASSPLDRANYGYTF
TGTGCCAGCAGCCCCCTTGACAGGGCAAACTATGGCTACACCTTC
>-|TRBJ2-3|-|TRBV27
CASSLTRQSTDTQYF
TGTGCCAGCAGCCTCACCCGACAGTCCACAGATACGCAGTATTTT
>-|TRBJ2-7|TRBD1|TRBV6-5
CASNGDSYEQYF
TGTGCCAGCAATGGGGACAGCTACGAGCAGTACTTC
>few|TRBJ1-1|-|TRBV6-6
CASSSSSRGKNTEAFF
TGTGCCAGCAGTTCCTCGTCCAGAGGGAAGAACACTGAAGCTTTCTTT
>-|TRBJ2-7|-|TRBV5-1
CASSLDRGYEQYF
TGCGCCAGCAGCTTGGACAGAGGCTACGAGCAGTACTTC
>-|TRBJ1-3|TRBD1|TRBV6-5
CASSRQGNSGNTIYF
TGTGCCAGCAGCCGACAGGGCAACTCTGGAAACACCATATATTTT
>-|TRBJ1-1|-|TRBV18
CASSPPVRGQRTEAFF
TGTGCCAGCTCACCACCGGTGCGGGGGCAACGCACTGAAGCTTTCTTT
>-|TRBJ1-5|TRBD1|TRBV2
CASSDAGGAGEQPQHF
TGTGCCAGCAGTGACGCAGGGGGCGCGGGGGAACAGCCCCAGCATTTT
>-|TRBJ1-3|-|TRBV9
CASSRLDSSGNTIYF
TGTGCCAGCAGCCGTTTGGACAGCTCTGGAAACACCATATATTTT
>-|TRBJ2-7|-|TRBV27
CASSSETSLLSEQYF
TGTGCCAGCAGTTCGGAAACCTCACTACTGTCCGAGCAGTACTTC
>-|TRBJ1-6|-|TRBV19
CASSTGPSSYNSPLHF
TGTGCCAGTAGTACGGGACCGAGCTCCTATAATTCACCCCTCCACTTT
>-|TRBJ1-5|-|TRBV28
CASSLRRPAGRQPQHF
TGTGCCAGCAGTTTACGACGACCGGCCGGAAGGCAGCCCCAGCATTTT
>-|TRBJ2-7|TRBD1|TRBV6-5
CASSYGQGVEQYF
TGTGCCAGCAGTTACGGACAGGGAGTCGAGCAGTACTTC
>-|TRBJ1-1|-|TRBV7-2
CASSLGVGLMNTEAFF
TGTGCCAGCAGCTTAGGGGTGGGGCTGATGAACACTGAAGCTTTCTTT
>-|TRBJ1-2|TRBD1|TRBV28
CASSSPGTGAAGGYTF
TGTGCCAGCAGTTCGCCCGGGACAGGGGCTGCTGGTGGCTACACCTTC
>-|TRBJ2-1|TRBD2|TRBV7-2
CASSSNILAGGPGNEQFF
TGTGCCAGCAGCTCGAATATACTGGCGGGGGGGCCCGGGAATGAGCAGTTCTTC